These T cell receptor beta chains were read from a single sample in a study of T cells in Graves' hyperthyroidism and ophthalmopathy. TCRdb re-analysed the multiplex PCR reads in MiXCR, keeping a single row per CDR3 protein. The sample records 490,000 or so distinct CDR3 sequences, around 15% being singletons. Source material: blood. All receptors derive from a woman under 40 with Graves' ophthalmopathy. CDR3s include the opening cysteine and the closing phenylalanine or tryptophan. D genes are given only for firm matches. The size field is filled for only some rows; it gives once, few, many or a size class.

clone size,J gene,D gene,V gene,CDR3 DNA,CDR3 protein
many,TRBJ2-1,TRBD1,TRBV6-2/TRBV6-3,TGTGCCAGCAGTGACAGGGGGGGGCCAAACAATGAGCAGTTCTTC,CASSDRGGPNNEQFF
.,TRBJ1-1,.,TRBV7-9,TGTGCCAGCAACACCTGGTCAGGGGATCGTGAAGCTTTCTTT,CASNTWSGDREAFF
few,TRBJ2-3,TRBD2,TRBV2,TGTGCCAGCAGGTATAGCGGGAGCCGGGGCACAGATACGCAGTATTTT,CASRYSGSRGTDTQYF
many,TRBJ2-7,TRBD1,TRBV12-3/TRBV12-4,TGTGCCAGCAGTCTAGGGGGCCTCTCCTACGAGCAGTACTTC,CASSLGGLSYEQYF
many,TRBJ2-1,.,TRBV20-1,TGCAGTGCTAGACCCCGTTTAAGCGTCGCGCAGTTCTTC,CSARPRLSVAQFF
few,TRBJ1-3,.,TRBV27,TGTGCCAGCATCGTGGGCTCTGGAAACACCATATATTTT,CASIVGSGNTIYF
many,TRBJ2-5,.,TRBV20-1,TGCAGTGCTAGATCGGGGCACCAAGAGACCCAGTACTTC,CSARSGHQETQYF
few,TRBJ2-5,TRBD1,TRBV7-3,TGTGCCAGCAGCCGACAGGGGGGGGGCGGAGAGACCCAGTACTTC,CASSRQGGGGETQYF
many,TRBJ1-2,TRBD1,TRBV27,TGTGCCAGCAGATCTGGGGAGGGACAGCTTGATGGCTACACCTTC,CASRSGEGQLDGYTF
many,TRBJ2-5,.,TRBV3-1,TGTGCCAGCACCCAGGGTCCGACCCAGTACTTC,CASTQGPTQYF
few,TRBJ2-2,TRBD1,TRBV2,TGTGCCAGCAGTGAAGAGAAGTTACAGGGGGCGCGGACCGGGGAGCTGTTTTTT,CASSEEKLQGARTGELFF
many,TRBJ2-4,.,TRBV5-1,TGCGCCAGCAGCTTGGAAACGGCAGTCCACGGGAACATTCAGTACTTC,CASSLETAVHGNIQYF
.,TRBJ1-6,TRBD1,TRBV5-8,TGTGCCAGCAGCCTAATGGGGACAGGGGGGAATTCACCCCTCCACTTT,CASSLMGTGGNSPLHF
few,TRBJ2-2,TRBD2,TRBV11-2,TGTGCCAGCAGCTTGGTAGCGGGAGACACCGGGGAGCTGTTTTTT,CASSLVAGDTGELFF
.,TRBJ2-1,TRBD1,TRBV24-1,TGTGCCACCAGTGATTCCCCCGGGACAGACTACAATGAGCAGTTCTTC,CATSDSPGTDYNEQFF
few,TRBJ2-7,.,TRBV20-1,TGCAGTGCTAGCCCCGAGACAACAGGGGGGCGGGGGGAGCAGTACTTC,CSASPETTGGRGEQYF
many,TRBJ2-7,TRBD2,TRBV11-1,TGTGCCAGCGGCCCGCGGGCAGCGGGAGTTTCCTACGAGCAGTACTTC,CASGPRAAGVSYEQYF
few,TRBJ1-5,TRBD1,TRBV2,TGTGCCAGCAGTGATAGGACAGGGAATCAGCCCCAGCATTTT,CASSDRTGNQPQHF
many,TRBJ2-7,.,TRBV7-2,TGTGCCAGCAGCCCTGGGGTTCGAGGGTACGAGCAGTACTTC,CASSPGVRGYEQYF
.,TRBJ1-2,.,TRBV5-4,TGTGCCAGCAGCTTGGAGGAGCCCGGGCTGGATGGCTACACCTTC,CASSLEEPGLDGYTF
.,TRBJ2-1,TRBD2,TRBV20-1,TGCAGTGCTTTTGATAGCGGGAGTGGCGATGAGCAGTTCTTC,CSAFDSGSGDEQFF
many,TRBJ1-1,.,TRBV20-1,TGCAGTGCTAAGACCTGGGCGGACACTGAAGCTTTCTTT,CSAKTWADTEAFF
many,TRBJ1-4,.,TRBV27,TGTGCCAGCAGCCCCGCGACCTCCAAAAACGGGGAAAAACTGTTTTTT,CASSPATSKNGEKLFF
many,TRBJ2-1,TRBD2,TRBV15,TGTGCCACCACCTCTAGCGGGAGCTCCTACAATGAGCAGTTCTTC,CATTSSGSSYNEQFF
once,TRBJ1-2,TRBD1,TRBV9,TGTGCCAGCAGCGTAGCTCGACAGGGAGAAAACTATGGCTACACCTTC,CASSVARQGENYGYTF
many,TRBJ1-6,TRBD1,TRBV28,TGTGCCAGCAGTTCGACAGGGGGGAATTCACCCCTCCACTTT,CASSSTGGNSPLHF
few,TRBJ2-7,.,TRBV3-2,TGTGCCAGCAGCCCGCCCCGGGGGGTAGGTCTCTACGGGCAGTACTTC,CASSPPRGVGLYGQYF
.,TRBJ2-1,TRBD2,TRBV15,TGTGCCACCACCTGGACTAGCGGGTCCTACAATGAGCAGTTCTTC,CATTWTSGSYNEQFF
.,TRBJ2-7,.,TRBV27,TGTGCCAGCAGTTTATCCCACTTCGGGGAAGGTTCCTACGAGCAGTACTTC,CASSLSHFGEGSYEQYF
once,TRBJ2-1,TRBD2,TRBV19,TGTGCCAGTAGTCCATACACCGGGACTAGCGGGTACGAGCAGTTCTTC,CASSPYTGTSGYEQFF
.,TRBJ2-2,TRBD1,TRBV3-1,TGTGCCAGCAGCCCTGACAGGGGCGCGGACACCGGGGAGCTGTTTTTT,CASSPDRGADTGELFF
many,TRBJ2-7,TRBD2,TRBV4-3,TGCGCCAGCAGCCAAGTTGGGACTAGCGGGAGCCAGCCCTACGAGCAGTACTTC,CASSQVGTSGSQPYEQYF
.,TRBJ2-5,.,TRBV6-2/TRBV6-3,TGTGCCAGCAGTTACGGCCAAAAAGAGACCCAGTACTTC,CASSYGQKETQYF
few,TRBJ1-1,.,TRBV25-1,TGTGCCAGCAGGGGGGGAATCTACACTGAAGCTTTCTTT,CASRGGIYTEAFF
.,TRBJ2-7,TRBD1,TRBV7-2,TGTGCCAGCAGCTTCCCGGGACAGGCCCACGAGCAGTACTTC,CASSFPGQAHEQYF
few,TRBJ2-1,.,TRBV10-3,TGTGCCATCAGTGGAGGCGGGGATCCCCGAGGGGAGCAGTTCTTC,CAISGGGDPRGEQFF
.,TRBJ1-6,TRBD1,TRBV5-4,TGTGCCAGCAGCTCAGGGGGCCTGAATTCACCCCTCCACTTT,CASSSGGLNSPLHF
few,TRBJ2-1,.,TRBV7-3,TGCGCCAGCAGCCAGAGAGACGGATTGGGATACAATGAGCAGTTCTTC,CASSQRDGLGYNEQFF
many,TRBJ2-7,TRBD2,TRBV2,TGTGCCAGCAGTGAAGATAGCGGGAGATTCCCCTCCTACGAGCAGTACTTC,CASSEDSGRFPSYEQYF
many,TRBJ2-5,TRBD1,TRBV27,TGTGCCAGCAGTAGCGACAGGGGGGAAGAGACCCAGTACTTC,CASSSDRGEETQYF
few,TRBJ2-1,TRBD2,TRBV5-4,TGTGCCAGCAGCCCAACCGGGACTAAGGATCCTGAGCAGTTCTTC,CASSPTGTKDPEQFF
.,TRBJ2-1,.,TRBV7-9,TGTGCCAGCAGCTTAAACCCGGTCCGCTCCTACAATGAGCAGTTCTTC,CASSLNPVRSYNEQFF